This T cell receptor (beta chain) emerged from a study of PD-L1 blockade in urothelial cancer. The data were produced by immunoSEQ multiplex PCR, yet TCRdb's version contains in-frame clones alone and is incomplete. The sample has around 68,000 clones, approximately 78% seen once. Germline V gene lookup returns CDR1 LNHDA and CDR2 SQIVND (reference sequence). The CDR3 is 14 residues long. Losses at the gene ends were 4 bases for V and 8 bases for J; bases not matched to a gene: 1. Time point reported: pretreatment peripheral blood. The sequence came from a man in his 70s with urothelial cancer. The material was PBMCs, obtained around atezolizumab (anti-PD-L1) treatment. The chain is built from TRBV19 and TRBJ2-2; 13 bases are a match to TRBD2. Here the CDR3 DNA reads TGTGCCAGTAGTAGGGGACTAGCGGGAGGGGAGCTGTTTTTT. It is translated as CASSRGLAGGELFF.